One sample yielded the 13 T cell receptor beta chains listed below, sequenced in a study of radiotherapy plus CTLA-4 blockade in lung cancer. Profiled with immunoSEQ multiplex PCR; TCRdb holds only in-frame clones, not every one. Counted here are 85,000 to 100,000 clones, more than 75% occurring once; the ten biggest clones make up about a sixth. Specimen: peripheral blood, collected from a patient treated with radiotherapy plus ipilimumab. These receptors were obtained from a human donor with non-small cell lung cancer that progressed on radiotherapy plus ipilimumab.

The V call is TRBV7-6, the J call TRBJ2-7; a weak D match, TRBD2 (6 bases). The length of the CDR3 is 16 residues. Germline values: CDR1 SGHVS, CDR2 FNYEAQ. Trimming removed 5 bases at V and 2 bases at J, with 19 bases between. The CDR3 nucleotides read TGTGCCAGCAGCCCCCAAATTGGGGGGTACACCTACGAGCAGTACTTC. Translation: CASSPQIGGYTYEQYF.

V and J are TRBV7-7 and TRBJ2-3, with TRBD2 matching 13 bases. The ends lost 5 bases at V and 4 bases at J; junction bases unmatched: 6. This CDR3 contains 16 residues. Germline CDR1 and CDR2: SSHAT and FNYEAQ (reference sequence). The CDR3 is CASSLGTSGVSDTQYF. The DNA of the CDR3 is TGTGCCAGCAGCCTGGGGACTAGCGGGGTATCAGATACGCAGTATTTT.

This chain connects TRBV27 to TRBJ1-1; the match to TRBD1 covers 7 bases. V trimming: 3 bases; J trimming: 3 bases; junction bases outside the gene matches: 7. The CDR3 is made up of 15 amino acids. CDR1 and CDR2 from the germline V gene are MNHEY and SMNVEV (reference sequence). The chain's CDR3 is CASSLERGPHTEAFF. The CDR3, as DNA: TGTGCCAGCAGTTTGGAGAGGGGGCCCCACACTGAAGCTTTCTTT.

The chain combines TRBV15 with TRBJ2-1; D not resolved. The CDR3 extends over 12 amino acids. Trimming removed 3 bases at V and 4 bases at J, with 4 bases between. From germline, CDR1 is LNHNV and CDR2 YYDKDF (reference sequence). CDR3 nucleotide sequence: TGTGCCACCAGCAGGTTTTACAATGAGCAGTTCTTC. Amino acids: CATSRFYNEQFF. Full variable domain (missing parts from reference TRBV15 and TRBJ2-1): DAMVIQNPRYQVTQFGKPVTLSCSQTLNHNVMYWYQQKSSQAPKLLFHYYDKDFNNEADTPDNFQSRRPNTSFCFLDIRSPGLGDTAMYLCATSRFYNEQFFGPGTRLTVL.

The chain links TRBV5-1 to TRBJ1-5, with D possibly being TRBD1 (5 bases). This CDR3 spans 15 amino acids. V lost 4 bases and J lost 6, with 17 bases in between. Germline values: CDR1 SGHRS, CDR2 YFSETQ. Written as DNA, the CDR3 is TGCGCCAGCAGCCTGGGCGGCAGGGCGGGTCAGCCCCAGCATTTT. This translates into CASSLGGRAGQPQHF.

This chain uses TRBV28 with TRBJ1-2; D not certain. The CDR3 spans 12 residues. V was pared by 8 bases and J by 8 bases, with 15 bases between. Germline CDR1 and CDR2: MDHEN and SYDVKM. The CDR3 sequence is CASSRVEEGYTF. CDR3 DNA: TGTGCCAGCTCGCGGGTGGAGGAAGGCTACACCTTC.

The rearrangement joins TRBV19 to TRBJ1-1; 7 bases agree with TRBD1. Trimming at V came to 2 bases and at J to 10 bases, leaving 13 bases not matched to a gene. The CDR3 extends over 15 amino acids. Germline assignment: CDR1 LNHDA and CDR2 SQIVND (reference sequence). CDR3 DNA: TGTGCCAGTAGTATATTTGGAGGGGGCGCCCTGGGAGCTTTCTTT. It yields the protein CASSIFGGGALGAFF.

The DNA for the CDR3 is TGTGCCAGCAGCGGACAGATCTACGAGCAGTACTTC. It translates to CASSGQIYEQYF. V is TRBV28 and J is TRBJ2-7, with D maybe TRBD1 (6 bases). Germline CDR1 is MDHEN and CDR2 is SYDVKM. CDR3 length: 12 residues. V was shortened by 6 bases and J by 3 bases, with 9 bases between the two germline ends.

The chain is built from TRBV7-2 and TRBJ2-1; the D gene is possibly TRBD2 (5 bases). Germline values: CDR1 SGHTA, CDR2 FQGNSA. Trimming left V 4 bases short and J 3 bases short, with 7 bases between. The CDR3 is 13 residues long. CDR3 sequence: CASSSRDYNEQFF. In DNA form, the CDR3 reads TGTGCCAGCAGCTCCCGGGACTACAATGAGCAGTTCTTC.

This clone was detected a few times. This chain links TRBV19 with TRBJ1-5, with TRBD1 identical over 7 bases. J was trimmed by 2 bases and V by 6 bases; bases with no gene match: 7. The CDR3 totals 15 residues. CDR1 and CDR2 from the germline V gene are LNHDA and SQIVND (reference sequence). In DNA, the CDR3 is TGTGCCAGTAGAGAGACAGGGAAGGGCAATCAGCCCCAGCATTTT. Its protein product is CASRETGKGNQPQHF.

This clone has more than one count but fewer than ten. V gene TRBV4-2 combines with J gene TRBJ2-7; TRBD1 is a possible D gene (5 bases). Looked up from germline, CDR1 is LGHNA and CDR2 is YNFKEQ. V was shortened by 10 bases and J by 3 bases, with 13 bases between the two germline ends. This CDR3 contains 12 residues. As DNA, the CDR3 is TGTGCCATGGTGGGGCTAGACTACGAGCAGTACTTC. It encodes CAMVGLDYEQYF.

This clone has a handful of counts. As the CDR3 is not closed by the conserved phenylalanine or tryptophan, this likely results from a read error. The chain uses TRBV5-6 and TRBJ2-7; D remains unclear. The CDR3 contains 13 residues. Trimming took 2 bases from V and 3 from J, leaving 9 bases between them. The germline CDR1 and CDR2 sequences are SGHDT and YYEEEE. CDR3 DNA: TGTGCCAGCAGCTTCGGGCCCGACTACGAGCAGTACCTC. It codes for CASSFGPDYEQYL.

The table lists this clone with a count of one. CDR3 sequence reads: CASSSLGVGWTGRRDTQYF. The CDR3, as DNA: TGTGCCAGCAGTTCCCTCGGGGTGGGCTGGACAGGTCGGAGGGATACGCAGTATTTT. The chain links TRBV27 to TRBJ2-3, with 7 nucleotides matching TRBD1. The CDR3 has 19 amino acids. Germline V lookup: CDR1 MNHEY, CDR2 SMNVEV (reference sequence). With 4 bases clipped from V and 6 bases from J, the junction kept 22 bases outside the gene matches.